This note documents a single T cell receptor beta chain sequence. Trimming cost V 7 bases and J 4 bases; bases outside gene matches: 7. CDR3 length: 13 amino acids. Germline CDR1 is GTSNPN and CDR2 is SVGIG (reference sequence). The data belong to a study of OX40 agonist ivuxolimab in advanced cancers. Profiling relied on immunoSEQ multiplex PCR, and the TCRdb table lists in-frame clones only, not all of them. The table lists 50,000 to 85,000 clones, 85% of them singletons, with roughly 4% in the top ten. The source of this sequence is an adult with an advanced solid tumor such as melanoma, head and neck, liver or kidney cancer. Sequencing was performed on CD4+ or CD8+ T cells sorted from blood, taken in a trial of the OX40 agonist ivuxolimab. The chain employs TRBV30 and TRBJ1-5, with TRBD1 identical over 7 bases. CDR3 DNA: TGTGCCTTACAGGACAGGTCTAATCAGCCCCAGCATTTT. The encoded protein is CALQDRSNQPQHF.